The rows below give T cell receptor beta chains drawn from one sample of a study of T cell responses to AZD1222 COVID-19 vaccine. Some clones are missing from TCRdb's copy, which holds only in-frame ones; the method was immunoSEQ multiplex PCR. The top ten hold 1.6% of the sample, which has roughly 150,000 clones, roughly 92% seen once. Sample: peripheral blood, taken on day 0 of AZD1222 vaccination. The receptors shown here come from an adult in good health. Both conserved end residues are part of each CDR3.

cdr3_aa j_call cdr3_length v_call
CASSLDKGPRGQYF TRBJ2-7 14 TRBV11-2
CASKLDRDNEQFF TRBJ2-1 13 TRBV2
CASSVEQNTEAFF TRBJ1-1 13 TRBV9
CASSIDLRVGDGYTF TRBJ1-2 15 TRBV19
CASSLSSGSPDTQYF TRBJ2-3 15 TRBV6-5
CASSQSWTADNEQFF TRBJ2-1 15 TRBV6-5
CASSYNFGRGSEAFF TRBJ1-1 15 TRBV6-2/TRBV6-3
CATSDLTGAGEKLFF TRBJ1-4 15 TRBV24-1
CASSKAKAGVPLDIFTDTQYF TRBJ2-3 21 TRBV21-1
CASSFVSNSPLHF TRBJ1-6 13 TRBV12-3/TRBV12-4
CSVEGQGYEQYF TRBJ2-7 12 TRBV29-1
CASSKRQGSYNSPLHF TRBJ1-6 16 TRBV11-3
CASTGTVNYGYTF TRBJ1-2 13 TRBV5-1
CASSQRTVYNEQFF TRBJ2-1 14 TRBV14
CASSQDVSGRGGEKLFF TRBJ1-4 17 TRBV4-2
CASSVRADSYEQYF TRBJ2-7 14 TRBV9
CASSLSLGKGTEAFF TRBJ1-1 15 TRBV7-9
CAHRGGDVSGNTIYF TRBJ1-3 15 TRBV5-1
CAWSLGQYGNQPQHF TRBJ1-5 15 TRBV30